Each of the 20 T cell receptor beta chains below was sequenced from the same sample in a study of blood T cell repertoires in COVID-19. Clones were read by immunoSEQ multiplex PCR, and TCRdb kept only the in-frame ones, dropping some. The table has about 300,000 clones, 75% to 90% seen once. The sequenced sample was PBMCs or T cells enriched from blood (not recorded which). Receptors were obtained from a man younger than 45 who had recovered from COVID-19.

This rearrangement joins TRBV3-1 (or the pseudogene TRBV3-2) to TRBJ2-3; 10 positions agree with TRBD1. The CDR3 covers 15 residues. Germline V gene lookup returns CDR1 LGHDT and CDR2 YNNKEL (reference sequence). Unmatched junction bases numbered 10, after V lost 7 bases and J lost 6 bases. The CDR3: CASTPRDRGSDTQYF. In DNA form, the CDR3 reads TGTGCCAGCACTCCCAGGGACAGGGGCTCGGATACGCAGTATTTT.

J is TRBJ2-6 and V is TRBV10-2, with D maybe TRBD1 (5 bases). The germline V gene has CDR1 WSHSY and CDR2 SAAADI. Trimming took off 2 bases at V and 1 base at J, with 15 bases between the two ends. This CDR3 has 18 amino acids. The CDR3 here is CASSEHGAAVSGANVLTF. The CDR3, as DNA: TGCGCCAGCAGTGAGCATGGGGCCGCGGTATCTGGGGCCAACGTCCTGACTTTC.

The J gene is TRBJ1-3, the V gene TRBV19; D may be TRBD1 (5 bases). Germline CDR1 reads LNHDA; CDR2 reads SQIVND (reference sequence). V lost 6 bases and J 0 bases, leaving 9 bases between the germline ends. The CDR3 consists of 14 residues. The chain's CDR3 is CASSLDISGNTIYF. The CDR3 bases are TGTGCCAGTAGCCTGGACATCTCTGGAAACACCATATATTTT.

This chain's CDR3 is CASSLVYSEQFF. The CDR3 DNA sequence: TGTGCCAGCAGCCTGGTCTATAGTGAGCAGTTCTTC. The V and J genes are TRBV6-2 or TRBV6-3 and TRBJ2-1; D ambiguous. The germline V and J ends were trimmed by 6 bases and 9 bases, with 12 bases remaining between them. CDR1 and CDR2 (germline): MNHEY, SVGEGT. The CDR3 covers 12 residues.

V gene TRBV18 combines with J gene TRBJ1-3; 9 nucleotides match TRBD1. The CDR3 is 19 residues long. Germline V gene data show CDR1 as KGHSH and CDR2 as LQKENI. V lost 1 base, J lost 3 bases, and 13 bases stayed unmatched. As DNA, the CDR3 is TGTGCCAGCTCACCACGAACTGAAACCGGGACAGGGAATGGAAACACCATATATTTT. The encoded protein is CASSPRTETGTGNGNTIYF.

The chain combines TRBV3-1 (or the pseudogene TRBV3-2) with TRBJ2-7, with D possibly being TRBD1 (5 bases). Trimming removed 4 bases at V and 2 bases at J, with 12 bases between. Germline CDR1 is LGHDT and CDR2 is YNNKEL (reference sequence). CDR3 size: 14 residues. In DNA, the CDR3 is TGTGCCAGCAGCCTCACAGGTGGAACCTACGAGCAGTACTTC. Protein: CASSLTGGTYEQYF.

This clone occurred a few times. The chain joins TRBV10-3 to TRBJ2-7, with 8 bases that match TRBD2. This CDR3 has 13 amino acids. After removal of 4 bases from V and 3 bases from J, the junction contained 2 bases not matched to a gene. CDR1 is ENHRY, CDR2 SYGVKD, per germline. Here the CDR3 reads CAISGGGRYEQYF. In DNA, the CDR3 is TGTGCCATCAGTGGCGGGGGGCGCTACGAGCAGTACTTC.

The rearrangement joins TRBV7-3 to TRBJ2-1, with D possibly TRBD1 on 5 matching bases. Per germline, CDR1 SGHTA and CDR2 FQGTGA. The CDR3 is made up of 16 amino acids. Trimming took off 5 bases at V and 0 bases at J, with 14 bases between the two ends. The CDR3 DNA reads as TGTGCCAGCAGCCTCAGGGTGCTGGACTCCTACAATGAGCAGTTCTTC. It is translated as CASSLRVLDSYNEQFF. Together with reference TRBV7-3 and TRBJ2-1, the CDR3 gives the full variable domain: GAGVSQTPSNKVTEKGKYVELRCDPISGHTALYWYRQSLGQGPEFLIYFQGTGAADDSGLPNDRFFAVRPEGSVSTLKIQRTERGDSAVYLCASSLRVLDSYNEQFFGPGTRLTVL.

The V and J genes are TRBV2 and TRBJ2-2; TRBD1 aligns across 10 bases. The CDR3 consists of 17 residues. The V and J ends lost 5 bases and 4 bases, in that order; junction bases with no gene match: 10. CDR1 SNHLY and CDR2 FYNNEI come from the germline V gene. The CDR3 protein is CASSFRTGGWSTGELFF. In DNA form, the CDR3 reads TGTGCCAGCAGTTTCCGGACAGGGGGGTGGTCCACCGGGGAGCTGTTTTTT.

The rearrangement joins TRBV7-3 to TRBJ1-1; D uncertain. Per germline, CDR1 SGHTA and CDR2 FQGTGA. The V gene lost 4 bases and the J gene lost 1 base, with 10 bases spanning the gap. The CDR3 has 14 amino acids. The CDR3 DNA is TGTGCCAGCAGCTCCCTGGGGAGGAACACTGAAGCTTTCTTT. Residues: CASSSLGRNTEAFF.

CDR3 DNA sequence: TGTGCCAGCGGCCAAAGATCTAAGGGTCAGGGGAACACTGAAGCTTTCTTT. It yields the protein CASGQRSKGQGNTEAFF. The V call is TRBV6-8, the J call TRBJ1-1, with D possibly TRBD1 on 5 matching bases. The CDR3 is 17 amino acids. The V gene's germline CDR1 is MNHGY and CDR2 SAAAGT. V was trimmed by 8 bases and J by 1 base, leaving 23 bases between them.

The rearrangement joins TRBV5-1 to TRBJ2-3, with TRBD2 matching over 7 bases. In germline, CDR1 is SGHRS, CDR2 YFSETQ. V was clipped by 1 base and J by 1 base; unmatched bases: 9. The CDR3 is 17 residues long. CDR3 coding DNA: TGCGCCAGCAGCTTGTTCGGGGCCCGGGGGGGCACAGATACGCAGTATTTT. Translated, it gives CASSLFGARGGTDTQYF.

J is TRBJ1-1 and V is TRBV3-1 (or the pseudogene TRBV3-2); 7 bases fit TRBD1. The CDR3 contains 13 residues. The germline gives CDR1 LGHDT, CDR2 YNNKEL (reference sequence). J lost 3 bases, V lost 6 bases, and 4 bases had no gene match. The CDR3 DNA sequence: TGTGCCAGCAGTCTTACAGGGGACACTGAAGCTTTCTTT. This codes for CASSLTGDTEAFF.

This sequence joins TRBV7-2 and TRBJ1-2; no firm D call. V was trimmed by 1 base and J by 3 bases, leaving 6 bases between them. The CDR3 has 13 amino acids. In germline, CDR1 is SGHTA, CDR2 FQGNSA. The CDR3 coding sequence is TGTGCCAGCAGCTTAGACAGCCACTATGGCTACACCTTC. Protein sequence: CASSLDSHYGYTF.

The J gene is TRBJ2-1, the V gene TRBV5-1; 10 bases are shared with TRBD2. Germline loops: CDR1 SGHRS, CDR2 YFSETQ. The CDR3 has 19 residues. J lost 8 bases, V lost 2 bases, and 19 bases had no gene match. The CDR3, as DNA: TGCGCCAGCAGCTTTAGGTCCTCCTTACCATCTAGCGGGGGATATGAGCAGTTCTTC. Translating gives CASSFRSSLPSSGGYEQFF.

The chain joins TRBV9 to TRBJ1-1; D possibly corresponds to TRBD1 (5 bases). V was pared by 0 bases and J by 5 bases, with 14 bases between. Germline lookup yields CDR1 SGDLS and CDR2 YYNGEE. The CDR3 extends over 15 amino acids. The CDR3 region is CASSVEAGRRTEAFF. For the CDR3, the DNA is TGTGCCAGCAGCGTAGAAGCGGGACGGCGAACTGAAGCTTTCTTT.

This chain uses TRBV5-1 with TRBJ2-6, with D possibly matching TRBD2 (6 bases). The germline V gene has CDR1 SGHRS and CDR2 YFSETQ. This CDR3 is 16 amino acids long. Trimming stripped 2 bases from V and 2 bases from J, with 11 bases between. CDR3 nucleotide sequence: TGCGCCAGCAGCTTTCTGGGGGGAACTGGGGCCAACGTCCTGACTTTC. This gives the protein CASSFLGGTGANVLTF.

The CDR3 is CAISDQFQGDPEAFF. The DNA of the CDR3 is TGTGCCATCAGTGACCAGTTTCAGGGGGACCCTGAAGCTTTCTTT. The gene calls are TRBV10-3 and TRBJ1-1; 7 positions agree with TRBD1. V lost 3 bases to trimming and J lost 6 bases; unmatched junction nucleotides: 10. Germline CDR1 reads ENHRY; CDR2 reads SYGVKD. This CDR3 is built from 15 residues.

The rearrangement links TRBV6-1 to TRBJ1-2, with D unresolved. V dropped 1 base and J dropped 6 bases, with 12 bases sitting between them. This CDR3 contains 14 residues. Germline assignment: CDR1 MNHNS and CDR2 SASEGT. The CDR3: CASSEGEGRDGYTF. The CDR3 nucleotides are TGTGCCAGCAGTGAAGGGGAAGGGAGAGATGGCTACACCTTC.

This chain uses TRBV6-2 or TRBV6-3 with TRBJ2-4, with D unclear. Per the germline V gene, CDR1 is MNHEY and CDR2 is SVGEGT. V lost 2 bases, J lost 4 bases, and 9 bases lay in between. The CDR3 has 14 residues. CDR3 DNA: TGTGCCAGCAGTTACAACAGTAAAAAAAACATTCAGTACTTC. Translated, it gives CASSYNSKKNIQYF.